This T cell receptor (beta chain) comes out of a study of T cells in Graves' hyperthyroidism and ophthalmopathy. Study results and caveats: Stable hyperthyroidism was told apart from ophthalmopathy by a model built on 13 V-J features. Among clonotypes expanded in thyroid above 0.001, most were also found in blood.

In patients aged 18 to 65, hyperthyroidism was newly diagnosed, with duration under 2 months. Diagnosing involved the use of clinical symptoms, serum thyroxine and TRAb, thyroid ultrasound and orbital computed tomography. This clonotype was detected only once. Its target is unknown. The germline CDR1 and CDR2 sequences are SQVTM and ANQGSEA. The CDR3 extends over 14 amino acids. The trim removed 4 bases at V and 1 base at J, leaving 3 bases unmatched. Researchers took RNA transcripts and amplified the TCR beta CDR3 regions from them. The primer set for the first-round RT-PCR of the TCR CDR3 was HTBI. Each CDR3 protein is one row after TCRdb ran MiXCR on the multiplex PCR reads. This table has hundreds of thousands of distinct CDR3 sequences, roughly 37% appearing once.

This sequence joins TRBV29-1 and TRBJ1-2; 10 nucleotides align to TRBD1. Material for sequencing was blood. The clonotype was recovered from a young man with Graves' hyperthyroidism. The CDR3 loop reads CSVARDRGNYGYTF. The CDR3 DNA sequence: TGCAGCGTTGCCCGGGACAGGGGTAACTATGGCTACACCTTC.